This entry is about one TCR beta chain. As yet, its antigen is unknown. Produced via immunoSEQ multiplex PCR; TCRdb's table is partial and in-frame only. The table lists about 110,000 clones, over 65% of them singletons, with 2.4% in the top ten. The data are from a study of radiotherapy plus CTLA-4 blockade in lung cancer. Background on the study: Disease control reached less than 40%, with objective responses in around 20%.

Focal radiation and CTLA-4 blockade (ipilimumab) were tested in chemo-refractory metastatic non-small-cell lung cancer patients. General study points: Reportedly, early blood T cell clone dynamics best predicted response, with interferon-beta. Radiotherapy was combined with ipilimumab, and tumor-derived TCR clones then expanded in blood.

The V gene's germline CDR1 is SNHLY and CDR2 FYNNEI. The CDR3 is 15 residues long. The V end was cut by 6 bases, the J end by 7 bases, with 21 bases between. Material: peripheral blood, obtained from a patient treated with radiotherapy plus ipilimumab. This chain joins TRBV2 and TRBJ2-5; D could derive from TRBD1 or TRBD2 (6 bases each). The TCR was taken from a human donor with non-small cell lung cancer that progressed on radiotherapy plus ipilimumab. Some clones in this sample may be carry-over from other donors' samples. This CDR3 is CASRPTGGRSATQYF. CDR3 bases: TGTGCCAGCAGGCCTACTGGGGGGCGGTCGGCGACCCAGTACTTC.